This record covers a single TCR beta chain. No antigen is known for it. The germline V gene encodes CDR1 SGHNT and CDR2 YYREEE (reference sequence). This CDR3 contains 14 residues. The ends lost 4 bases at V and 3 bases at J; junction bases unmatched: 6. The data originate from a study of shared clonotypes between healthy human individuals. Study results and caveats: Relative to their counterparts shared across all four donors, non-shared clonotypes exhibited diminished generation probabilities. Large sequencing depth failed to make sorted-subset sequencing complete, rarefaction showed.

Partitioning of CD4+ cells yielded a CD45RA+ naive subset and a CD45RA-negative memory subset. Sequenced by immunoSEQ multiplex PCR; TCRdb stores in-frame clones only, minus some. The sample contains over a million clones, 78% of which appear only once. The clonotype comes from a man aged 18 to 29 in good health. Some clones in this sample may be carry-over from other donors' samples. The sequenced sample was memory CD4+ T cells from PBMCs. Subset reported: CD45RA-negative fraction. The chain couples TRBV5-4 to TRBJ1-1, with 7 bases matching TRBD1. The CDR3: CASSIGDSYTEAFF. In nucleotides, the CDR3 is TGTGCCAGCAGCATAGGGGACAGCTACACTGAAGCTTTCTTT.